These 26 T cell receptor beta chains originate from one sample sequenced in a study of regulatory T cells in long-lasting Graves disease. Specified time point: persistent/refractory GD, antithyroid drugs over 5 years with positive TRAb. RNA isolated from PBMCs was used to make the TCR library. Arm-PCR of CDR3 regions and iRepertoire HTBI primers were the basis on which TCR beta libraries were built. MiXCR was run by TCRdb on the multiplex PCR reads, yielding one entry per CDR3 protein. Among approximately 690,000 distinct CDR3 sequences, approximately 29% were seen once, and the ten largest hold about two fifths. Sequencing used peripheral blood mononuclear cells (PBMCs), obtained when the disease was refractory, from a patient treated with antithyroid drugs. The receptor set was obtained from a female donor with Graves disease.

The rearrangement uses TRBV20-1 and TRBJ1-1; D is possibly TRBD1 (5 bases). Trimming took off 2 bases at V and 6 bases at J, with 13 bases between the two ends. Germline CDR1 and CDR2: DFQATT and SNEGSKA (reference sequence). The CDR3 length is 13 residues. The CDR3 nucleotides read TGCAGTGCTAGACGGGGGATTCGCGCTGAAGCTTTCTTT. This translates into CSARRGIRAEAFF.

With respect to this clonotype: Since a much larger clone is just one base distant, this may be a read error. The gene calls are TRBV12-3 or TRBV12-4 and TRBJ2-3, with a possible D match to TRBD2 (5 bases). This CDR3 comprises 14 residues. DNA for the CDR3: TGTGCCAGCAGGTCGGAGGCCCGCACAGATACGAAGTATTTT. Translating it yields CASRSEARTDTKYF.

V and J are TRBV6-9 and TRBJ1-3; no firm D call. The CDR3 totals 16 residues. CDR1 and CDR2 (germline): MNHGY, SVAAGI. Trimming shortened V by 3 bases and J by 3 bases, and 15 bases separated the two germline ends. The CDR3 loop reads CASSYNPGLGGNTIYF. CDR3 nucleotide sequence: TGTGCCAGCAGTTACAATCCGGGCCTAGGTGGAAACACCATATATTTT.

This sequence joins TRBV2 and TRBJ2-2, with a possible D match to TRBD1 (6 bases). This CDR3 comprises 14 residues. The V and J ends lost 4 bases and 2 bases respectively, with 8 bases between them. The germline CDR1 and CDR2 sequences are SNHLY and FYNNEI. CDR3 DNA sequence: TGTGCCAGCAGTGCACAGGGCAACACCGGGGAGCTGTTTTTT. It encodes CASSAQGNTGELFF.

This chain links TRBV19 with TRBJ1-1, with 8 bases that match TRBD1. Looked up from germline, CDR1 is LNHDA and CDR2 is SQIVND (reference sequence). Losses at the gene ends were 2 bases for V and 3 bases for J; bases not matched to a gene: 5. The CDR3 covers 15 residues. The DNA of the CDR3 is TGTGCCAGTAGTATACCGGACAGGGTCCACACTGAAGCTTTCTTT. The encoded protein is CASSIPDRVHTEAFF.

This chain connects TRBV13 to TRBJ2-1; 10 nucleotides agree with TRBD1. The germline V gene encodes CDR1 PRHDT and CDR2 FYEKMQ (reference sequence). Trimming took 5 bases from V and 3 from J; bases not matched to a gene: 7. The CDR3 has 16 amino acids. The CDR3 loop is CASSDRDRGSYNEQFF. The DNA for the CDR3 is TGTGCCAGCAGCGACCGGGACAGGGGTAGCTACAATGAGCAGTTCTTC.

Comments on this clonotype: A clone one base away is much larger, so this may be a read error. The rearrangement joins TRBV11-2 to TRBJ2-7; 8 bases fit TRBD2. CDR3 length: 16 amino acids. The germline V gene has CDR1 SGHAT and CDR2 FQNNGV. The V segment lost 5 bases and the J segment 0 bases; nucleotides outside the gene matches: 9. Written as DNA, the CDR3 is TGTGCCAGCAGCCCACCGGGACTAGTGGGCTCCTACGAGCAGTACTTC. Encoded protein: CASSPPGLVGSYEQYF.

In its sample, this clonotype was seen many times. The V call is TRBV12-3 or TRBV12-4, the J call TRBJ1-1, with D perhaps TRBD1 (5 bases). The CDR3 consists of 15 residues. V was trimmed by 4 bases and J by 2 bases, leaving 14 bases between them. The CDR3 is CASSSDQTANTEAFF. Written as DNA, the CDR3 is TGTGCCAGCAGTTCCGACCAGACAGCAAACACTGAAGCTTTCTTT.

A few counts support this clonotype. This chain joins TRBV27 and TRBJ1-2, with TRBD1 as a possible D gene (6 bases). The ends were cut back, 4 bases at V and 7 bases at J, with 16 bases in the middle. The germline V gene encodes CDR1 MNHEY and CDR2 SMNVEV (reference sequence). CDR3 length: 14 residues. The CDR3 sequence is CASSWSGDSGGYTF. In DNA form, the CDR3 reads TGTGCCAGCAGTTGGTCAGGGGATTCTGGTGGCTACACCTTC.

This clonotype has more than one count but fewer than ten. The chain combines TRBV7-2 with TRBJ2-4; D assignment may be TRBD1 or TRBD2 (5 bases each). CDR3 size: 16 residues. V gave up 1 base and J gave up 1 base, with 11 bases separating them. Germline CDR1 SGHTA, CDR2 FQGNSA. CDR3 in DNA: TGTGCCAGCAGCTTAGTGGGACCCATCGCCAAAAACATTCAGTACTTC. It translates to CASSLVGPIAKNIQYF.

This sequence joins TRBV20-1 and TRBJ2-5; TRBD1 matches at 7 bases. The assigned J gene may be wrong: the sequence end matches TRBJ2-1 better. Germline assignment: CDR1 DFQATT and CDR2 SNEGSKA (reference sequence). This CDR3 contains 14 residues. The CDR3: CSAKRTGLYNEQFF. CDR3 in DNA: TGCAGTGCTAAGAGGACAGGCCTTTACAATGAGCAGTTCTTC.

This clonotype came up many times. The J gene is TRBJ1-2, the V gene TRBV2; 7 bases map to TRBD1. The CDR3 has 13 amino acids. V lost 7 bases and J lost 3; bases outside the gene matches: 5. Germline V gene lookup returns CDR1 SNHLY and CDR2 FYNNEI. The CDR3 loop is CASKAGGDYGYTF. The CDR3 bases are TGTGCCAGCAAGGCAGGGGGTGACTATGGCTACACCTTC.

The sample holds many counts of this clonotype. This chain joins TRBV6-2 or TRBV6-3 and TRBJ2-7; TRBD1 aligns across 7 bases. The CDR3 is 15 residues long. Germline CDR1 reads MNHEY; CDR2 reads SVGEGT. V gave up 2 bases and J gave up 0 bases; unmatched junction bases: 4. The CDR3 spells CASSYMDRTSYEQYF. In DNA form, the CDR3 reads TGTGCCAGCAGTTACATGGACAGGACCTCCTACGAGCAGTACTTC.

This clonotype was counted ten times or more. The gene calls are TRBV27 and TRBJ1-5; possible D gene TRBD1, 6 bases. Germline lookup yields CDR1 MNHEY and CDR2 SMNVEV (reference sequence). The CDR3 loop spans 16 amino acids. Trimming took 3 bases from V and 4 from J, leaving 16 bases between them. The CDR3 protein is CASSLYLDSQNQPQHF. The CDR3 bases are TGTGCCAGCAGTTTGTATCTGGACAGTCAAAATCAGCCCCAGCATTTT.

This clonotype was detected only a few times. J is TRBJ1-1 and V is TRBV6-5, with D possibly matching TRBD1 (5 bases). This CDR3 contains 16 residues. Per germline, CDR1 MNHEY and CDR2 SVGAGI. V lost 4 bases and J 3 bases, leaving 18 bases between the germline ends. The CDR3: CASSSPLGGADTEAFF. Written as DNA, the CDR3 is TGTGCCAGCAGTTCCCCCCTGGGGGGAGCCGACACTGAAGCTTTCTTT.

This clonotype showed up many times. The chain has TRBV6-1 and TRBJ2-2, with 9 bases matching TRBD2. V lost 7 bases and J lost 5; bases outside the gene matches: 14. The germline CDR1 and CDR2 sequences are MNHNS and SASEGT. The CDR3 extends over 17 amino acids. CDR3 DNA sequence: TGTGCCAGCACCGAAACGCCTAGCGGGACGCCAACCGGGGAGCTGTTTTTT. It yields the protein CASTETPSGTPTGELFF.

This clonotype has a count of ten or more. The J gene is TRBJ1-5, the V gene TRBV28; the D gene is possibly TRBD1 (6 bases). The germline V and J ends were trimmed by 5 bases and 5 bases, with 19 bases remaining between them. Germline assignment: CDR1 MDHEN and CDR2 SYDVKM. The CDR3 loop spans 16 amino acids. CDR3 sequence: CASSIRNRERDQPQHF. CDR3 in DNA: TGTGCCAGCAGTATCCGGAACAGGGAGCGGGATCAGCCCCAGCATTTT.

The chain carries TRBV19 and TRBJ2-3; D is possibly TRBD2 (6 bases). Looked up from germline, CDR1 is LNHDA and CDR2 is SQIVND (reference sequence). Trimming left V 4 bases short and J 4 bases short, with 15 bases between. The CDR3 is 15 residues long. CDR3 nucleotides: TGTGCCAGTAGTACCCCCAGCGGGTGGGCAGATACGCAGTATTTT. Encoded protein: CASSTPSGWADTQYF.

This sequence joins TRBV6-1 and TRBJ2-7; the match to TRBD1 covers 10 bases. V was clipped by 8 bases and J by 4 bases; unmatched bases: 11. CDR3 length equals 15 residues. Germline CDR1 and CDR2: MNHNS and SASEGT. The CDR3 DNA reads as TGTGCCAGCCTCGGGCCCGGGACAGGGGCTTACGAGCAGTACTTC. Translation: CASLGPGTGAYEQYF.

Ten or more counts support this clonotype. The gene calls are TRBV28 and TRBJ1-1; 9 nucleotides agree with TRBD1. Germline CDR1 reads MDHEN; CDR2 reads SYDVKM. J lost 1 base, V lost 8 bases, and 17 bases had no gene match. This CDR3 has 18 amino acids. CDR3 nucleotide sequence: TGTGCCAGCGAGACTCCGGGACAGGGAAGAGTTAAGAACACTGAAGCTTTCTTT. Translation: CASETPGQGRVKNTEAFF.

This clonotype was detected a few times. The chain employs TRBV11-1 and TRBJ2-7; D tentatively reads TRBD1 or TRBD2 (5 bases each). Trimming pared 5 bases from V and 8 bases from J, leaving 13 bases between. This CDR3 has 12 amino acids. CDR1 and CDR2 (germline): SGHAT, FQDESV (reference sequence). The chain's CDR3 is CASSPGPAKQYF. In nucleotides, the CDR3 is TGTGCCAGCAGCCCGGGACCCGCTAAGCAGTACTTC.

V usage is TRBV11-2 and J usage is TRBJ2-1; no firm D call. Germline CDR1 and CDR2: SGHAT and FQNNGV. Between the trimmed V and J ends, which lost 2 bases and 4 bases, there was a span of 6 bases. This CDR3 has 13 amino acids. CDR3 DNA: TGTGCCAGCAGCTTATACGGGTACAATGAGCAGTTCTTC. This gives the protein CASSLYGYNEQFF. Based on the CDR3 plus reference TRBV11-2 and TRBJ2-1, the full variable domain is EAGVAQSPRYKIIEKRQSVAFWCNPISGHATLYWYQQILGQGPKLLIQFQNNGVVDDSQLPKDRFSAERLKGVDSTLKIQPAKLEDSAVYLCASSLYGYNEQFFGPGTRLTVL.

The chain uses TRBV5-1 and TRBJ2-5; possible D gene TRBD1, 9 bases. This CDR3 comprises 16 residues. V was cut by 4 bases and J by 7 bases, with 23 bases left in between. CDR1 and CDR2 from the germline V gene are SGHRS and YFSETQ. CDR3 protein: CASSIVVAGQGTTQYF. The CDR3 nucleotides are TGCGCCAGCAGCATTGTGGTAGCGGGACAGGGAACGACCCAGTACTTC.

This chain uses TRBV6-2 or TRBV6-3 with TRBJ2-1; a weak D match, TRBD1 (6 bases). Per germline, CDR1 MNHEY and CDR2 SVGEGT. The V gene lost 2 bases and the J gene lost 3 bases, with 17 bases spanning the gap. This CDR3 spans 17 amino acids. CDR3 sequence reads: CASSYGGLGRNYNEQFF. The CDR3 region has the DNA TGTGCCAGCAGTTACGGGGGCCTTGGGAGAAACTACAATGAGCAGTTCTTC.

Ten or more counts support this clonotype. The rearrangement joins TRBV12-5 to TRBJ2-7; D may be TRBD2 (6 bases). The CDR3 contains 13 residues. The germline V gene has CDR1 LGHNT and CDR2 FRNRAP. V was trimmed by 1 base and J by 2 bases, leaving 6 bases between them. CDR3 DNA: TGTGCTAGTGGTTTGGGACTAGCCTACGAGCAGTACTTC. Its translation is CASGLGLAYEQYF.

This clonotype was found a few times. This chain uses TRBV20-1 with TRBJ1-1; no clear D. The CDR3 sequence is 13 residues long. CDR1 and CDR2 (germline): DFQATT, SNEGSKA (reference sequence). V was pared by 3 bases and J by 0 bases, with 8 bases between. The DNA of the CDR3 is TGCAGTGCTAGTTCACCGCTGAACACTGAAGCTTTCTTT. Amino acid sequence: CSASSPLNTEAFF.